These 2 T cell receptor beta chains were sequenced from one sample in a study of persistence of HIV-infected CD4 T cells. The immunoSEQ assay was version 4, run in survey mode. Some clones are missing from TCRdb's copy, which holds only in-frame ones; the method was immunoSEQ multiplex PCR. The sample lists roughly 34,000 clones, about four fifths seen once, with 5% to 7% in the top ten. Lysates of CMV-infected fibroblasts at 10 ug/mL stimulated these cells. CD40L-negative CD69-negative CD45RO-high memory CD4+ T cells were sorted as populations depleted of antigen-responding cells. These receptors lack a known antigen. The sequencing used CD4+ T cells sorted from PBMCs after 18-hour stimulation, collected from a patient who received antiretroviral therapy. The receptors shown here come from an adult woman with HIV who was CMV-seropositive.

The gene calls are TRBV10-3 and TRBJ2-5, with 8 nucleotides matching TRBD2. The CDR3 totals 14 residues. Germline-derived CDR1 and CDR2 are ENHRY and SYGVKD. The junction had 2 bases not matched to a gene; V was cut back by 0 bases and J by 5 bases. CDR3 sequence (DNA): TGTGCCATCAGTGAGTCGACGGGGGGGGAGACCCAGTACTTC. Translating it yields CAISESTGGETQYF.

The table lists this clone with a few counts. This rearrangement joins TRBV2 to TRBJ1-1; D is unresolved. This CDR3 has 13 amino acids. Germline-derived CDR1 and CDR2 are SNHLY and FYNNEI. The V and J ends lost 4 bases and 1 base respectively, with 7 bases between them. CDR3: CASSVLENTEAFF. CDR3 in DNA: TGTGCCAGCAGTGTTCTCGAGAACACTGAAGCTTTCTTT. The full variable domain, its missing parts supplied by reference TRBV2 and TRBJ1-1, is EPEVTQTPSHQVTQMGQEVILRCVPISNHLYFYWYRQILGQKVEFLVSFYNNEISEKSEIFDDQFSVERPDGSNFTLKIRSTKLEDSAMYFCASSVLENTEAFFGQGTRLTVV.